The clone carrying this T cell receptor beta chain was detected only a few times. Its antigen is unknown. The sample originates from a study of regulatory T cells in long-lasting Graves disease. To make TCR beta libraries, researchers used iRepertoire HTBI primers and Arm-PCR of CDR3 regions. TCRdb independently ran MiXCR on the multiplex PCR reads; one entry per CDR3 protein. The sample lists hundreds of thousands of distinct CDR3 sequences; approximately 16% were seen once. Study results and caveats: Persistent Graves' patients showed less TCR diversity than newly diagnosed patients showed.

Regarding time point: newly diagnosed GD, antithyroid drugs for less than 3 months. RNA from PBMCs was the source of the TCR library. Germline V gene data show CDR1 as MDHEN and CDR2 as SYDVKM. V was trimmed by 6 bases and J by 7 bases, leaving 16 bases between them. This CDR3 has 14 residues. These data also formed part of another study, on T cells in Graves' hyperthyroidism and ophthalmopathy.

Source: peripheral blood mononuclear cells (PBMCs), taken at new diagnosis, from a patient treated with antithyroid drugs. The clonotype originates from a woman aged 40-49 years with Graves disease. The chain combines TRBV28 with TRBJ1-5; D might be TRBD1 (5 bases). Written as DNA, the CDR3 is TGTGCCAGCAGGGGCGGGGGTTCAGTCCAGCCCCAGCATTTT. This gives the protein CASRGGGSVQPQHF.